This is a list of T cell receptor beta chains from one sample in a study of cytotoxic CD8 clonotypes in ibrutinib-treated CLL. Sequenced by immunoSEQ multiplex PCR; TCRdb stores in-frame clones only, minus some. This sample has 150,000 to 200,000 clones, with around 72% found just once. This specimen was PBMCs, taken after 24 months of ibrutinib treatment. The origin of the receptors is a human donor with chronic lymphocytic leukemia. Each CDR3 is given with its conserved first and last residue. Fields, in order: V gene, D gene, clone size, J gene, CDR3 DNA, CDR3 protein. The D gene is left open where the match is weak. The listing skips clone size in some rows; elsewhere it reads once, few, many or a size class.

TRBV18	TRBD1	NA	TRBJ1-4	TGTGCCAGCTCCCCAGCTGGGACAGGGAATGAAAAACTGTTTTTT	CASSPAGTGNEKLFF
TRBV6-8	NA	NA	TRBJ1-1	TGTGCCAGGGGCGGGGAGGACACTGAAGCTTTCTTT	CARGGEDTEAFF
TRBV9	TRBD2	NA	TRBJ2-7	TGTGCCAGCAGCTCAGGGACTAGCGGGACCTCCTACGAGCAGTACTTC	CASSSGTSGTSYEQYF
TRBV11-3	NA	NA	TRBJ2-7	TGTGCCAGCAGCCCCCGGGACGGATACGAGCAGTACTTC	CASSPRDGYEQYF
TRBV27	NA	few	TRBJ2-3	TGTGCCAGCAGTACACGCCGTAGGGGTAGCACAGATACGCAGTATTTT	CASSTRRRGSTDTQYF
TRBV20-1	NA	NA	TRBJ1-1	TGCAGTGGGGTCCTGAACACTGAAGCTTTCTTT	CSGVLNTEAFF
TRBV4-1	NA	NA	TRBJ2-2	TGCGCCAGCAGCCAAGATGGTCGGACCGTCACCGGGGAGCTGTTTTTT	CASSQDGRTVTGELFF
TRBV6-6	TRBD1	NA	TRBJ2-7	TGTGCCAGCAGTTACTCCGGGACAGACCCTTACGAGCAGTACTTC	CASSYSGTDPYEQYF
TRBV18	NA	NA	TRBJ2-7	TGTGCCAGCTCACGCCGAGCCAGGGTGGACGAGCAGTACTTC	CASSRRARVDEQYF
TRBV4-3	NA	NA	TRBJ2-7	TGCGCCAGCAGCCAAGAAGAGTTTGCCGAAGACTACGAGCAGTACTTC	CASSQEEFAEDYEQYF
TRBV19	NA	NA	TRBJ2-5	TGTGCCAGTAGACCCACTTCCCAGCGAACACCCCAAGAGACCCAGTACTTC	CASRPTSQRTPQETQYF
TRBV9	TRBD2	NA	TRBJ2-3	TGTGCCAGCAGGCGTAGCGGGAGGGCCCAAGATACGCAGTATTTT	CASRRSGRAQDTQYF
TRBV9	NA	NA	TRBJ1-4	TGTGCCAGCAGCGGACAAGGGGCAAATGAAAAACTGTTTTTT	CASSGQGANEKLFF
TRBV5-6	NA	NA	TRBJ2-6	TGTGCCAGCCGTCATGGTCGGGCCAACGTCCTGACTTTC	CASRHGRANVLTF
TRBV27	TRBD1	once	TRBJ2-1	TGTGCCAGCAGGAGACAGGGGACAACCTACAATGAGCAGTTCTTC	CASRRQGTTYNEQFF
TRBV7-6	TRBD1	few	TRBJ1-5	TGTGCCAGCAGCCCCATTCCGACAGGGGTGTCGGATTGGAGCAATCAGCCCCAGCATTTT	CASSPIPTGVSDWSNQPQHF
TRBV7-2	TRBD2	NA	TRBJ2-3	TGTGCCAGCAGCTTAGGTGGGAGGGCAGTAGATACGCAGTATTTT	CASSLGGRAVDTQYF
TRBV25-1	TRBD1	NA	TRBJ2-1	TGTGCCAGCAGTGAATCGACAGGGTACGCCAATGAGCAGTTCTTC	CASSESTGYANEQFF
TRBV18	NA	few	TRBJ2-3	TGTGCCAGCTCACCACCGGCACAGAGCACAGATACGCAGTATTTT	CASSPPAQSTDTQYF
TRBV15	NA	NA	TRBJ1-5	TGTGCCACCAGCAGAGATGGGAATCAGCCCCAGCATTTT	CATSRDGNQPQHF
TRBV13	NA	NA	TRBJ1-5	TGTGCCAGCAGCAGGGGGGTTGGCAATCAGCCCCAGCATTTT	CASSRGVGNQPQHF
TRBV7-9	NA	NA	TRBJ2-7	TGTGCCAGCAGCCCCCCGACCTACGAGCAGTACTTC	CASSPPTYEQYF
TRBV11-3	NA	few	TRBJ1-2	TGTGCCAGCTTGGAAACCTACCTCACGTCTAACTATGGCTACACCTTC	CASLETYLTSNYGYTF
TRBV19	NA	NA	TRBJ2-7	TGTGCCAGTAGTTCTTTGGGGCAGGGGAGCTACGAGCAGTACTTC	CASSSLGQGSYEQYF
TRBV7-7	NA	NA	TRBJ2-2	TGTGCTAGCAGCCTCCGGGAAGGGGACACCGGGGAGCTGTTTTTT	CASSLREGDTGELFF